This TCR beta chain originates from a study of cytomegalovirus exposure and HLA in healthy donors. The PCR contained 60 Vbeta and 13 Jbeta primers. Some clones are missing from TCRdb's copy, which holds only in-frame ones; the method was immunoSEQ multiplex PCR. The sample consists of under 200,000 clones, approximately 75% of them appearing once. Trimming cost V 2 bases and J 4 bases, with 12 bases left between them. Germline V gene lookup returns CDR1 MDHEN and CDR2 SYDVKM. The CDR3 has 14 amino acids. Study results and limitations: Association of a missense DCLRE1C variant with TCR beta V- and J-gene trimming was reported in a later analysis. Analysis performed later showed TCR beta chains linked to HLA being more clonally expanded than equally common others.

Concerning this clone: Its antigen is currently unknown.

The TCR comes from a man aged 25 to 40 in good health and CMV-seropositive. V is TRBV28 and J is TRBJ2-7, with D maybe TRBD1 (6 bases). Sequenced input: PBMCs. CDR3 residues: CASSLDAGDYEQYF. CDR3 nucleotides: TGTGCCAGCAGTTTAGATGCAGGGGATTACGAGCAGTACTTC.